A selection of T cell receptor beta chains follows, all from one sample in a study of STAT3 mutations in large granular lymphocyte leukemia. TCRdb keeps only in-frame clones here, not all; method: immunoSEQ multiplex PCR. The table lists more than 10,000 clones, approximately 85% of them singletons. The sequencing sample was made of PBMCs. The receptor source for this set is a human donor with T large granular lymphocyte leukemia. Some clones in this sample may be carry-over from other donors' samples. CDR3s include the opening cysteine and the closing phenylalanine or tryptophan. Each record gives: CDR3 protein, CDR3 DNA, D gene, V gene, J gene. The D gene is left open where the match is weak.

CASSSVYQETQYF	TGTGCCAGCAGTTCCGTGTACCAAGAGACCCAGTACTTC	-	TRBV27	TRBJ2-5
CASSLPDTEAFF	TGTGCCAGCAGCTTGCCAGATACTGAAGCTTTCTTT	-	TRBV5-6	TRBJ1-1
CASNRLGNTEAFF	TGTGCCAGCAATCGTCTTGGGAACACTGAAGCTTTCTTT	-	TRBV6-1	TRBJ1-1
CASRRPLDRQGGYTF	TGTGCCAGCAGACGTCCGTTGGACCGTCAAGGTGGCTACACCTTC	-	TRBV5-5	TRBJ1-2
CASSPVMNPTGENTEAFF	TGTGCCAGCAGCCCAGTAATGAACCCGACAGGGGAAAACACTGAAGCTTTCTTT	TRBD1	TRBV9	TRBJ1-1
CASSQRNTGANVLTF	TGCGCCAGCAGCCAGCGGAACACTGGGGCCAACGTCCTGACTTTC	-	TRBV4-1	TRBJ2-6
CASSVGTGLDLSYGYTF	TGTGCCAGCAGCGTTGGGACAGGGCTTGATCTGAGCTATGGCTACACCTTC	TRBD1	TRBV9	TRBJ1-2
CASSVGEGGPTYEQYF	TGTGCCAGCAGCGTAGGGGAGGGAGGGCCAACCTACGAGCAGTACTTC	TRBD2	TRBV9	TRBJ2-7
CASSDLDTQYF	TGCGCCAGCAGTGATCTAGATACGCAGTATTTT	-	TRBV10-1	TRBJ2-3
CSVQSLRGRTDTQYF	TGCAGCGTTCAAAGTTTAAGGGGACGGACAGATACGCAGTATTTT	-	TRBV29-1	TRBJ2-3
CASSLLDRGPGNEQFF	TGTGCCAGCAGCTTATTAGACCGGGGGCCGGGCAATGAGCAGTTCTTC	-	TRBV7-9	TRBJ2-1
CASSFRMRTGPYWTQYF	TGCGCCAGCAGCTTTCGTATGAGAACAGGACCTTATTGGACCCAGTACTTC	-	TRBV5-1	TRBJ2-5
CASSTRSGGGYNEQFF	TGTGCCAGTAGTACCCGCAGCGGGGGCGGATACAATGAGCAGTTCTTC	TRBD2	TRBV19	TRBJ2-1
CASSLFEATDETQYF	TGCGCCAGCAGCTTGTTCGAAGCCACGGACGAGACCCAGTACTTC	-	TRBV5-1	TRBJ2-5
CASSFHRGTISFQPQHF	TGTGCCAGCAGTTTCCACAGGGGGACCATTTCCTTTCAGCCCCAGCATTTT	TRBD1	TRBV28	TRBJ1-5
CASSQRPRDTQYF	TGCGCCAGCAGTCAGAGGCCGCGGGATACGCAGTATTTT	-	TRBV10-1	TRBJ2-3
CASSLVPGSTDTQYF	TGCGCCAGCAGCTTGGTCCCCGGTAGCACAGATACGCAGTATTTT	-	TRBV5-1	TRBJ2-3
CASSSSGAGNTIYF	TGTGCCAGCAGCTCCTCCGGAGCCGGAAACACCATATATTTT	-	TRBV7-9	TRBJ1-3
CASSPGQANTIYF	TGCGCCAGCAGCCCAGGACAGGCAAACACCATATATTTT	TRBD1	TRBV5-1	TRBJ1-3
CASSIGLAVTDTQYF	TGTGCCAGCAGTATAGGACTAGCGGTCACAGATACGCAGTATTTT	TRBD2	TRBV11-3	TRBJ2-3
CSVSQGAAEAFF	TGCAGCGTATCACAGGGGGCGGCTGAAGCTTTCTTT	TRBD1	TRBV29-1	TRBJ1-1
CASELGGFNQPQHF	TGTGCCAGCGAGCTTGGGGGGTTTAATCAGCCCCAGCATTTT	-	TRBV5-8	TRBJ1-5